A single sample is the source of the 18 T cell receptor beta chains below, sequenced in a study of T cells generated in artificial thymic organoids. These TCRs are of unknown antigen specificity. Human HSPCs were combined with MS5 stroma expressing human DLL1. Residual T cells were removed by FACS sorting CD34+CD3- progenitor cells before seeding the organoids. Semi-nested PCR with reverse primers in the TRAC or TRBC constant regions amplified each chain separately. TCRdb processed the 5' RACE reads anew with MiXCR; each CDR3 protein has one entry. Here the sample spans 5,700 or so distinct CDR3 sequences, less than 30% being singletons. Sequencing was carried out using naive CD8+ T cells grown in artificial thymic organoids from cord blood stem and progenitor cells. Subset of the sample: CD3+TCRalphabeta+CD8SP T cells; for blood, CD45RO-CCR7+ naive CD8+ T cells. The receptors were sampled from a human donor who gave cord blood stem cells for thymic organoid culture, a cardiac surgery patient who gave postnatal thymus, or a blood donor (not recorded which).

The chain combines TRBV4-1 with TRBJ1-2, with unresolved D. Per germline, CDR1 MGHRA and CDR2 YSYEKL. Trimming shortened V by 0 bases and J by 2 bases, and 13 bases separated the two germline ends. This CDR3 is 16 amino acids long. CDR3 protein: CASSQDIRLGNYGYTF. DNA for the CDR3: TGCGCCAGCAGCCAAGACATAAGGCTGGGAAACTATGGCTACACCTTC.

This clonotype is judged medium-sized (0.01 to 0.1%). The CDR3 sequence is CASSVGTCLSYEQYF. CDR3 DNA sequence: TGTGCCAGCAGCGTCGGGACTTGCCTCTCCTACGAGCAGTACTTC. The V and J genes are TRBV9 and TRBJ2-7, with a tentative D call TRBD2 (6 bases). CDR1 and CDR2 (germline): SGDLS, YYNGEE. This CDR3 region has 15 residues. The V and J ends lost 2 bases and 0 bases respectively, with 12 bases between them.

By sample share, this clonotype is medium-sized. The chain combines TRBV27 with TRBJ2-7, with 7 bases matching TRBD1. V shed 5 bases, J shed 7 bases, and the junction held 17 bases outside the gene matches. The CDR3 has 16 residues. The germline CDR1 and CDR2 sequences are MNHEY and SMNVEV (reference sequence). CDR3 amino acids: CASSPTGIIATGEQYF. CDR3 DNA: TGTGCCAGCAGTCCGACAGGGATAATCGCTACGGGAGAGCAGTACTTC.

As concerns this clonotype: A much more abundant neighbour one base away suggests this may be a read error. The chain links TRBV6-1 to TRBJ2-3; D unresolved. The V gene's germline CDR1 is MNHNS and CDR2 SASEGT. This CDR3 is 14 amino acids long. The CDR3: CASRRDPEKDMQYF. The CDR3 region has the DNA TGTGCCAGCCGTAGAGACCCGGAAAAAGATATGCAGTATTTT.

This clonotype is categorized as medium-sized. The gene calls are TRBV4-3 and TRBJ1-2; D remains unclear. The CDR3 sequence is 15 residues long. CDR1 is LGHNA and CDR2 is YSLEER in the germline V gene. Deletions cut 0 bases from V and 5 bases from J, with 13 bases between. For the CDR3, the DNA is TGCGCCAGCAGCCAAGAATTGTGCCGGAGTTATGGCTACACCTTC. Translated, it gives CASSQELCRSYGYTF.

The chain has TRBV29-1 and TRBJ1-2; D may be TRBD1 (6 bases). CDR3 size: 11 residues. Germline V gene sequence: CDR1 SQVTM, CDR2 ANQGSEA. The V end lost 3 bases, the J end lost 7 bases, and 9 bases lay between the germline ends. The CDR3 sequence is CSVEGGPGYTF. In DNA form, the CDR3 reads TGCAGCGTTGAGGGGGGGCCTGGCTACACCTTC.

In this sample, this clonotype is medium-sized. The genes are TRBV7-2 and TRBJ2-5; weak D call: TRBD2 (5 bases). V gave up 1 base and J gave up 1 base, with 10 bases separating them. In germline, CDR1 is SGHTA, CDR2 FQGNSA. The CDR3 consists of 15 residues. The CDR3 spells CASSLGPGCQETQYF. CDR3 coding DNA: TGTGCCAGCAGCTTAGGTCCGGGGTGCCAAGAGACCCAGTACTTC.

This clonotype has a handful of counts. This rearrangement joins TRBV11-2 to TRBJ1-1; D is undetermined. The V gene's germline CDR1 is SGHAT and CDR2 FQNNGV. The CDR3 covers 13 residues. Trimming took off 6 bases at V and 1 base at J, with 9 bases between the two ends. CDR3 protein: CASSYLPNTEAFF. The CDR3, as DNA: TGTGCCAGCAGTTATCTCCCGAACACTGAAGCTTTCTTT.

Sample share makes this clonotype medium-sized. The chain recombines TRBV5-6 with TRBJ2-2; 10 positions agree with TRBD1. The CDR3 runs 15 residues. The germline CDR1 and CDR2 sequences are SGHDT and YYEEEE. The junction had 3 bases not matched to a gene; V was cut back by 0 bases and J by 7 bases. The CDR3 bases are TGTGCCAGCAGCTTGGGACAGGGGGCAGGCGGGGAGCTGTTTTTT. Translating it yields CASSLGQGAGGELFF.

This sequence joins TRBV5-1 and TRBJ1-2; no clear D. Germline V gene data show CDR1 as SGHRS and CDR2 as YFSETQ. The ends were cut back, 0 bases at V and 0 bases at J, with 9 bases in the middle. The CDR3 consists of 15 residues. Here the CDR3 DNA reads TGCGCCAGCAGCTTGGTCGGGGAGGCTAACTATGGCTACACCTTC. As protein: CASSLVGEANYGYTF.

This clonotype qualifies as medium-sized. V gene TRBV11-2 combines with J gene TRBJ1-1; weak D call: TRBD1 (5 bases). This CDR3 is built from 14 residues. V was clipped by 5 bases and J by 5 bases, with 15 bases between them. Germline V lookup: CDR1 SGHAT, CDR2 FQNNGV. CDR3 nucleotide sequence: TGTGCCAGCAGCCGGTGGGGGTTTACGACTGAAGCTTTCTTT. As protein: CASSRWGFTTEAFF. The full variable domain, completed using reference TRBV11-2 and TRBJ1-1, is EAGVAQSPRYKIIEKRQSVAFWCNPISGHATLYWYQQILGQGPKLLIQFQNNGVVDDSQLPKDRFSAERLKGVDSTLKIQPAKLEDSAVYLCASSRWGFTTEAFFGQGTRLTVV.

The rearrangement links TRBV4-2 to TRBJ2-1, with D perhaps TRBD2 (5 bases). CDR1 is LGHNA, CDR2 YNFKEQ, per germline. CDR3 length: 15 residues. The ends were cut back, 0 bases at V and 0 bases at J, with 6 bases in the middle. This CDR3 reads CASSQEGSSYNEQFF. CDR3 bases: TGTGCCAGCAGCCAAGAGGGGAGCTCCTACAATGAGCAGTTCTTC.

This sequence joins TRBV5-1 and TRBJ2-7; 7 positions agree with TRBD1. The CDR3 runs to 14 residues. CDR1 is SGHRS, CDR2 YFSETQ, per germline. J lost 0 bases, V lost 4 bases, and 4 bases had no gene match. Written as DNA, the CDR3 is TGCGCCAGCAGCGTACAGGGGTTCTCCTACGAGCAGTACTTC. Translating it yields CASSVQGFSYEQYF.

This clonotype is medium-sized in the sample. This chain joins TRBV10-3 and TRBJ2-3; 7 nucleotides line up with TRBD1. The V segment lost 6 bases and the J segment 6 bases; nucleotides outside the gene matches: 6. CDR3 length equals 13 residues. Germline V gives CDR1 ENHRY, CDR2 SYGVKD. The CDR3, as DNA: TGTGCCATCAGGGGACAGCCCAAGGATACGCAGTATTTT. Encoded protein: CAIRGQPKDTQYF.

Within the sample, this clonotype is medium-sized (0.01 to 0.1%). V usage is TRBV4-1 and J usage is TRBJ2-3; D is perhaps TRBD1 or TRBD2 (5 bases each). Trimming shortened V by 4 bases and J by 4 bases, and 15 bases separated the two germline ends. The CDR3 has 15 amino acids. Germline V gives CDR1 MGHRA, CDR2 YSYEKL. As DNA, the CDR3 is TGCGCCAGCAGCCTTCACCGGGGCCAGGCAGATACGCAGTATTTT. Translating it yields CASSLHRGQADTQYF.

By share of the sample, this clonotype is medium-sized. This chain uses TRBV27 with TRBJ2-7; 9 bases fit TRBD2. V gave up 7 bases and J gave up 7 bases; unmatched junction bases: 17. The V gene's germline CDR1 is MNHEY and CDR2 SMNVEV (reference sequence). The CDR3 is 16 amino acids. CDR3 sequence reads: CASTSLCGRAPGEQYF. The CDR3 nucleotides are TGTGCCAGCACCTCCCTTTGCGGGAGGGCCCCGGGGGAGCAGTACTTC.

This clonotype was detected only a few times. This may stem from a read error, because a much larger clone lies one nucleotide away. The V gene is TRBV7-2, the J gene TRBJ2-5; D uncertain. The CDR3 totals 13 residues. The germline V gene encodes CDR1 SGHTA and CDR2 FQGNSA. The CDR3 DNA reads as TGTGCCTGCAGCTTAGTGAGGTGGGAGACCCAGTACTTC. This translates into CACSLVRWETQYF.

By share of the sample, this clonotype is medium-sized. The chain is built from TRBV12-3 or TRBV12-4 and TRBJ2-1; 8 bases agree with TRBD2. The CDR3 spans 15 residues. V trimming: 6 bases; J trimming: 5 bases; junction bases outside the gene matches: 9. The chain's CDR3 is CASRGPGRAHNEQFF. Here the CDR3 DNA reads TGTGCCAGCAGGGGGCCCGGGAGGGCTCACAATGAGCAGTTCTTC.